The clone carrying this T cell receptor beta chain was detected many times. The antigen is unknown. This sample was taken from a study of CD8 T cells in ankylosing spondylitis. Study-level findings and limits: Matched synovial fluid from ankylosing spondylitis patients was reported to be enriched for disease-linked clones. Disease-linked clones bore a CD8+ phenotype, appearing relatively rarely in peripheral blood. Eight or nine highly homologous variants formed a TCR beta motif that appeared characteristic of ankylosing spondylitis blood.

For TCR beta, libraries came from quantitative 5'-RACE with molecular barcodes. TCRdb ran MiXCR on the 5' RACE reads and lists one entry per CDR3 protein. The sample holds 150,000 to 200,000 distinct CDR3 sequences; 15% to 20% are singletons and the top ten take about 8.2%. After removal of 2 bases from V and 6 bases from J, the junction contained 7 bases not matched to a gene. Looked up from germline, CDR1 is SGHDT and CDR2 is YYEEEE. This CDR3 contains 15 residues. The chain recombines TRBV5-6 with TRBJ2-1; 8 bases are shared with TRBD2. The origin of this receptor is a male donor with ankylosing spondylitis or in good health (not recorded which). Sequencing used blood, either unsorted or a sorted T cell fraction (not recorded which). The chain's CDR3 is CASSFRGTSLNEQFF. Written as DNA, the CDR3 is TGTGCCAGCAGCTTTAGGGGGACTAGTCTCAATGAGCAGTTCTTC.